These T cell receptor beta chains were read from a single sample in a study of radiation and T cells in renal cell carcinoma. Using immunoSEQ multiplex PCR, the repertoire was profiled, and TCRdb retains in-frame clones only, with some absent. The data contain 15,000 or so clones, about two thirds of them seen just once; the ten biggest clones take up about 16%. The input for sequencing was tumor tissue, taken from a patient whose treatment was nephrectomy without radiotherapy. These receptors came from a man aged 60-69 years with renal cell carcinoma. CDR3s include the opening cysteine and the closing phenylalanine or tryptophan. D genes are given only for firm matches. Some rows have no size entry. The others give once, few or many, or a class for an expanded clone.

V,size,D,J,DNA,CDR3
TRBV4-1,few,TRBD2,TRBJ2-7,TGCGCCAGCAGCCAAGATTGGACTAGCGGGTACGAGCAGTACTTC,CASSQDWTSGYEQYF
TRBV28,NA,TRBD1,TRBJ2-7,TGTGCCACCCTCGACAGGGACGCTGTCGAGCAGTACTTC,CATLDRDAVEQYF
TRBV27,NA,NA,TRBJ1-5,TGTGCCAGCAGTTTATCAGGACAGTTCGGTCAGCCCCAGCATTTT,CASSLSGQFGQPQHF
TRBV7-2,NA,TRBD2,TRBJ2-7,TGTGCCAGCACCCCCTCGGGGACTAGCGGGAGGTACGAGCAGTACTTC,CASTPSGTSGRYEQYF
TRBV6-6,NA,TRBD2,TRBJ2-7,TGTGCCAGCAGTTACCTTCCGGGACTACAAGACGAGCAGTACTTC,CASSYLPGLQDEQYF
TRBV18,NA,NA,TRBJ2-3,TGTGCCAGCTCACGCGACTCGTTGGATACGCAGTATTTT,CASSRDSLDTQYF
TRBV19,once,TRBD2,TRBJ2-2,TGTGCCAGTAGTAGTGGATCGGGACTAGCGGGAGGAACCGGGGAGCTGTTTTTT,CASSSGSGLAGGTGELFF
TRBV10-3,NA,TRBD1,TRBJ1-1,TGTGCCATCAGAGGACAGGGAAGGGCGGCTGAAGCTTTCTTT,CAIRGQGRAAEAFF
TRBV5-1,once,NA,TRBJ2-7,TGCGCCAGCAGCCTGGGGCCTGCCTACGAGCAGTACTTC,CASSLGPAYEQYF
TRBV5-1,NA,NA,TRBJ2-2,TGCGCCAGCAGCTTGGAGGCGAGCTACACCGGGGAGCTGTTTTTT,CASSLEASYTGELFF
TRBV4-2,once,TRBD2,TRBJ2-5,TGTGCCAGCAGCCAACTAGCGGGGGGCAGGGAAGAGACCCAGTACTTC,CASSQLAGGREETQYF
TRBV7-2,NA,NA,TRBJ2-5,TGTGCCAGCAGCTTACGGACGGGACAAGAGACCCAGTACTTC,CASSLRTGQETQYF
TRBV28,NA,NA,TRBJ1-4,TGTGCCAGCAGTTTCCCATCAACTAATGAAAAACTGTTTTTT,CASSFPSTNEKLFF
TRBV7-9,medium-sized,NA,TRBJ2-7,TGTGCCAGCAGCCCTGTGGAGGTGGGCTCCTACGAGCAGTACTTC,CASSPVEVGSYEQYF
TRBV10-3,NA,NA,TRBJ2-3,TGTGCCAACCACCCCACACCGACAGATACGCAGTATTTT,CANHPTPTDTQYF
TRBV6-4,few,TRBD1,TRBJ1-5,TGTGCCAGCAGTGACGGGACAGGGGGCCAGCCCCAGCATTTT,CASSDGTGGQPQHF
TRBV7-8,NA,NA,TRBJ2-3,TGTGCCAGCAGCCCCATGTCAGGGAAAGCGTGGGAGCAGTATTTT,CASSPMSGKAWEQYF
TRBV27,few,NA,TRBJ2-7,TGTGCCAGCAGATACGGGGGCGAGCAGTACTTC,CASRYGGEQYF
TRBV11-3,NA,TRBD2,TRBJ2-1,TGTGCCAGCAGCTTCTCACCGACTAGCGGGGTGTACAATGAGCAGTTCTTC,CASSFSPTSGVYNEQFF
TRBV2,NA,NA,TRBJ2-3,TGTGCCAGCAGTGAGGCGGGTGTTAGCACAGATACGCAGTATTTT,CASSEAGVSTDTQYF
TRBV6-5,NA,TRBD2,TRBJ2-5,TGTGCCAGCAGGGAGCGGGGGGGGGACCAAGAGACCCAGTACTTC,CASRERGGDQETQYF
TRBV7-9,once,NA,TRBJ2-5,TGTGCCAGCAGCTTAGAGGGAGTTGGAGAGACCCAGTACTTC,CASSLEGVGETQYF
TRBV7-3,once,NA,TRBJ2-1,TGTGCCAGCAGCCAGGGGCTCAACAATGAGCAGTTCTTC,CASSQGLNNEQFF
TRBV7-9,NA,NA,TRBJ2-7,TGTGCCAGCAGCTTAGAGCAGGGTCGGAGCGAGCAGTACTTC,CASSLEQGRSEQYF
TRBV2,NA,NA,TRBJ2-7,TGTGCCAGCAGTGCCGGGCCACCACCCTACGAGCAGTACTTC,CASSAGPPPYEQYF
TRBV19,NA,NA,TRBJ1-2,TGTGCCAGTAGTGCCTCTCGGGACGCTCCCTATGGCTACACCTTC,CASSASRDAPYGYTF
TRBV6-5,NA,TRBD1,TRBJ2-7,TGTGCCAGCAGTAAGACCTCCGGGACAGAGTACTTC,CASSKTSGTEYF
TRBV5-4,NA,TRBD1,TRBJ1-4,TGTGCCAGCAGCCCCAATCCGGGACAGTCCGAAAAACTGTTTTTT,CASSPNPGQSEKLFF
TRBV25-1,NA,NA,TRBJ2-7,TGTGCCAGCAGTGAAGCGGGACAGAAATCCCTCTCCTACGAGCAGTACTTC,CASSEAGQKSLSYEQYF
TRBV4-1,NA,NA,TRBJ2-7,TGCGCCAGCAGCCAAGATATCGGTAGGGGGGTGAGCTCCTACGAGCAGTACTTC,CASSQDIGRGVSSYEQYF
TRBV18,NA,TRBD1,TRBJ2-5,TGTGCCAGCTCACCAGCGACAGGGGGGGGAGAGACCCAGTACTTC,CASSPATGGGETQYF
TRBV7-8,NA,TRBD1,TRBJ1-2,TGTGCCAGCAGCTTTCGCACAGGGGGCGCAGGCTATGGCTACACCTTC,CASSFRTGGAGYGYTF
TRBV28,NA,TRBD2,TRBJ2-7,TGTGCCAGCAGTTTAAAACTAGCGGGAAACTACGAGCAGTACTTC,CASSLKLAGNYEQYF
TRBV7-9,NA,NA,TRBJ2-1,TGTGCCAGCAGGTACGGACCCCGTCAAAATGAGCAGTTCTTC,CASRYGPRQNEQFF
TRBV29-1,NA,NA,TRBJ2-2,TGCAGCGTTGAAGGGCTACATGGGGGGCGAGGGACCGGGGAGCTGTTTTTT,CSVEGLHGGRGTGELFF
TRBV27,NA,NA,TRBJ2-2,TGTGCCACCAACGACGGGAACACCGGGGAGCTGTTTTTT,CATNDGNTGELFF
TRBV9,NA,NA,TRBJ2-3,TGTGCCAGCAGCCGAGGGACCACAGATACGCAGTATTTT,CASSRGTTDTQYF
TRBV18,NA,NA,TRBJ1-5,TGTGCCAGCTCACCACCTACCAATCAGCCCCAGCATTTT,CASSPPTNQPQHF
TRBV4-3,NA,NA,TRBJ2-7,TGCGCCAGCAGCCAAGCCCTAGCCTCCGTCGAGCAGTACTTC,CASSQALASVEQYF
TRBV5-6,NA,NA,TRBJ1-4,TGTGCCAGCAGCCTTATTGCAACTAATGAAAAACTGTTTTTT,CASSLIATNEKLFF
TRBV11-2,NA,NA,TRBJ1-1,TGTGCCAGCAGCTTAAGTCGAACGGGGTTAGGGATGAACACTGAAGCTTTCTTT,CASSLSRTGLGMNTEAFF
TRBV27,few,TRBD2,TRBJ2-5,TGTGCCAGCAGTTTACTAGCGGGGAAGAAGGGTGGTGAGACCCAGTACTTC,CASSLLAGKKGGETQYF
TRBV15,few,TRBD1,TRBJ1-1,TGTGCCACCAGCAACCCGACAGGGTTGGTCACTGAAGCTTTCTTT,CATSNPTGLVTEAFF
TRBV25-1,few,NA,TRBJ2-1,TGTGCCAGCAGTGATTATAAGAGGTCACAGGAGTTCTTC,CASSDYKRSQEFF
TRBV2,NA,TRBD1,TRBJ2-7,TGTGCCAGCAGTGAGGGGACAGCCTACGAGCAGTACTTC,CASSEGTAYEQYF
TRBV6-1,NA,NA,TRBJ1-5,TGTGCCAGCAGTGAACCCCCGGGCGGTTTCAATCAGCCCCAGCATTTT,CASSEPPGGFNQPQHF
TRBV19,NA,NA,TRBJ1-2,TGTGCCAGTAACCCGACAAGGGATTCGGACTATGGCTACACCTTC,CASNPTRDSDYGYTF
TRBV29-1,few,NA,TRBJ2-2,TGCAGCTCCAGAGGAGGGAACACCGGGGAGCTGTTTTTT,CSSRGGNTGELFF
TRBV4-2,NA,TRBD2,TRBJ2-2,TGTGCCAGCAGCCAAGCCCTAGCGGGGGGGCTCACCGGGGAGCTGTTTTTT,CASSQALAGGLTGELFF
TRBV6-1,NA,NA,TRBJ1-1,TGTGCCAGCAGTGAGACGATCAAGACTGAAGCTTTCTTT,CASSETIKTEAFF
TRBV4-2,NA,NA,TRBJ2-3,TGTGCCAGCAGCCAAGAACAAGCGACAGATACGCAGTATTTT,CASSQEQATDTQYF
TRBV9,NA,NA,TRBJ2-3,TGTGCCAGCAGTGCATTAGGAGGGCCCCCCACAGATACGCAGTATTTT,CASSALGGPPTDTQYF
TRBV5-1,medium-sized,TRBD1,TRBJ2-7,TGCGCCAGCGGATTGACAGGGGGCCCGTACGAGCAGTACTTC,CASGLTGGPYEQYF